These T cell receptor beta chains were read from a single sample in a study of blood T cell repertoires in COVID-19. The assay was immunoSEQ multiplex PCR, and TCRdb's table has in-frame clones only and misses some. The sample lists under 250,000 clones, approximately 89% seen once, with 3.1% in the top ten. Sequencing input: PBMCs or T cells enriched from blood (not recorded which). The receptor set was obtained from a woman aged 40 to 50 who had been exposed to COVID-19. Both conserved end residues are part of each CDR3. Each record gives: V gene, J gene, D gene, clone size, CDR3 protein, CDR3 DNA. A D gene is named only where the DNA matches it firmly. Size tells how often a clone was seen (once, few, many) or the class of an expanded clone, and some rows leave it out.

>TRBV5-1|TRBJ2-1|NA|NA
CASSLRTDYNEQFF
TGCGCCAGCAGCCTGCGTACAGATTACAATGAGCAGTTCTTC
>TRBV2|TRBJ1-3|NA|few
CASSAGSGNTIYF
TGTGCCAGCAGTGCAGGGTCCGGAAACACCATATATTTT
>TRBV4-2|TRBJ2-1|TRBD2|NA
CASSQEEGLAGGEQFF
TGTGCCAGCAGCCAAGAAGAGGGACTAGCGGGAGGGGAGCAGTTCTTC
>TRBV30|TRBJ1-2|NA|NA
CAWTLTVSIGYTF
TGTGCCTGGACCCTGACTGTCAGTATTGGCTACACCTTC
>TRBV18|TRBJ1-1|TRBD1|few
CASSRDRGTEAFF
TGTGCCAGCTCACGGGACAGGGGGACTGAAGCTTTCTTT
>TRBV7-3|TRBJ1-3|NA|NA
CASSLIPGNGNTIYF
TGTGCCAGCAGCTTAATCCCAGGGAACGGAAACACCATATATTTT
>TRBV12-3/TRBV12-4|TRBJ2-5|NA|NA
CASSLWLEETQYF
TGTGCCAGCAGTTTATGGCTAGAAGAGACCCAGTACTTC
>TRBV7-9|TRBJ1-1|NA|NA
CASSPLGGSGEAFF
TGTGCCAGCAGCCCCCTTGGCGGGTCCGGTGAAGCTTTCTTT
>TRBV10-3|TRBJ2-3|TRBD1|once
CATGTGDTDTQYF
TGTGCCACGGGGACAGGGGATACAGATACGCAGTATTTT
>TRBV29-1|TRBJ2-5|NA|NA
CSVEDGSGKTQYF
TGCAGCGTCGAAGACGGGTCGGGAAAGACCCAGTACTTC
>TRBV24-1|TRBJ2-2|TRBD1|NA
CATSDQGEGAGELFF
TGTGCCACCAGTGATCAGGGGGAAGGGGCCGGGGAGCTGTTTTTT
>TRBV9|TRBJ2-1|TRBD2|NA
CASSVSGLAMNEQFF
TGTGCCAGCAGCGTCTCGGGACTAGCGATGAATGAGCAGTTCTTC
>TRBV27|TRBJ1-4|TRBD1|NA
CASRPGTVRASSNEKLFF
TGTGCCAGCAGACCAGGGACAGTCCGCGCAAGCTCTAATGAAAAACTGTTTTTT
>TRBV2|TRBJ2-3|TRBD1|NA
CASSEAIQGTDTQYF
TGTGCCAGCAGTGAAGCAATACAGGGGACAGATACGCAGTATTTT
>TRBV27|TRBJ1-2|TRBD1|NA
CASSLFPTGQGGNYGYTF
TGTGCCAGCAGTTTATTCCCCACCGGACAGGGTGGGAACTATGGCTACACCTTC
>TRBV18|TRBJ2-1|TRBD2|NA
CASSPQRIGLAGGHNEQFF
TGTGCCAGCTCACCACAGAGGATTGGACTAGCGGGGGGCCACAATGAGCAGTTCTTC